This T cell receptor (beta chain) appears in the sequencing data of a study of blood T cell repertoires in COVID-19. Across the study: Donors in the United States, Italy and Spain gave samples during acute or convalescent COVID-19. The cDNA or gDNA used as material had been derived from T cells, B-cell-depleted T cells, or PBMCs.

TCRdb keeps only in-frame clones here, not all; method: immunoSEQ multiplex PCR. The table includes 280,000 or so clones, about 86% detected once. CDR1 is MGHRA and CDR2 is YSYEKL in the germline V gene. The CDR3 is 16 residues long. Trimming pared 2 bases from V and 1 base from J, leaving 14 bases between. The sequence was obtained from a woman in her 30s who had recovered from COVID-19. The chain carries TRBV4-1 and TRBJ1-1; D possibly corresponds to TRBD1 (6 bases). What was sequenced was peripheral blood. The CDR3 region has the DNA TGCGCCAGCAGCCAAAGAGGGGGTCAGAGGAACACTGAAGCTTTCTTT. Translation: CASSQRGGQRNTEAFF.